This TCR beta chain originates from a study of T cell responses to AZD1222 COVID-19 vaccine. Concerning this clone: Its antigen is unidentified.

The study, taken as a whole, reports: Elevations in Spike-specific TCR breadth and depth followed administration of two AZD1222 doses. Most donors were white British and more were female, and clonal diversity was possibly underestimated.

Generated by immunoSEQ multiplex PCR, the TCRdb table keeps only in-frame clones and is missing some. The sample holds around 90,000 clones, under 95% seen once. V lost 6 bases, J lost 5 bases, and 7 bases stayed unmatched. Per the germline V gene, CDR1 is LNHDA and CDR2 is SQIVND (reference sequence). This CDR3 spans 13 amino acids. This TCR was recovered from an adult in good health. The specimen comprised peripheral blood, sampled on day 0 of MenACWY control vaccination. The rearrangement uses TRBV19 and TRBJ2-7; 7 bases are shared with TRBD1. In DNA form, the CDR3 reads TGTGCCAGTAGCCCGACAGGGTTGGACGAGCAGTACTTC. Amino acids: CASSPTGLDEQYF.